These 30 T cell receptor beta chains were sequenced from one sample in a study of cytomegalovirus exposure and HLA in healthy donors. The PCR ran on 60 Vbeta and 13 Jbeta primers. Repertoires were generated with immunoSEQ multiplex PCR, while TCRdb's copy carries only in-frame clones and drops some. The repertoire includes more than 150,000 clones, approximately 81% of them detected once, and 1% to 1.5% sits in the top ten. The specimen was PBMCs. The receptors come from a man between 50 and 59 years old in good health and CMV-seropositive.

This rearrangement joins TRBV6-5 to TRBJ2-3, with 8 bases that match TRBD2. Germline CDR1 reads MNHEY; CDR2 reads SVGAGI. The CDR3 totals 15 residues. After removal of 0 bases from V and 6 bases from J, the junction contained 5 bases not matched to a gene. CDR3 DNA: TGTGCCAGCAGTTACTCAGCGGGGGCTCAGGATACGCAGTATTTT. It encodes CASSYSAGAQDTQYF.

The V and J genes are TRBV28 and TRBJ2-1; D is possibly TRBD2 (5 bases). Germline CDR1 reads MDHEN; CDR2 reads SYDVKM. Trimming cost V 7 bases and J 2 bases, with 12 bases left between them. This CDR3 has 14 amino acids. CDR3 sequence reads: CASTPAGAYNEQFF. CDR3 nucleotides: TGTGCCAGCACCCCTGCCGGGGCCTACAATGAGCAGTTCTTC.

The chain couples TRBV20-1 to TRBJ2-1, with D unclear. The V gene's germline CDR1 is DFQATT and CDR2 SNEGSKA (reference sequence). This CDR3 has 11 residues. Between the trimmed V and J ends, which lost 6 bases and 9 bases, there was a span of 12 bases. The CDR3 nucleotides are TGCAGTGCCGCTATCGCTATTGAGCAGTTCTTC. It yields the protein CSAAIAIEQFF.

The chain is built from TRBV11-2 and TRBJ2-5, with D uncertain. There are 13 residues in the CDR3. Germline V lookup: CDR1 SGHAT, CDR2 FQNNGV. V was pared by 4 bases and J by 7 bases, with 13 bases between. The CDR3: CASSSGSPGTQYF. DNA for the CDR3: TGTGCCAGCAGCTCCGGCTCGCCGGGGACCCAGTACTTC.

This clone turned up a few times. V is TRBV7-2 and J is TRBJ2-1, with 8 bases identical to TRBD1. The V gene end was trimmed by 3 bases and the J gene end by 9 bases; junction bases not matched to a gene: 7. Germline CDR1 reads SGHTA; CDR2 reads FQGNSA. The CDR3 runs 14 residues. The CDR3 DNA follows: TGTGCCAGCAGCTTTTTGTCAGGGGGCGTTGAGCAGTTCTTC. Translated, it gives CASSFLSGGVEQFF.

CDR3 DNA: TGTGCCAGCAGTGACTCGAGAGGGGGGACAGGGAGTCTCGGGCAGTACTTC. Translated: CASSDSRGGTGSLGQYF. The rearrangement joins TRBV6-4 to TRBJ2-7, with 9 positions matching TRBD1. Germline V lookup: CDR1 MRHNA, CDR2 SNTAGT. The CDR3 contains 17 residues. V shed 0 bases, J shed 9 bases, and the junction held 15 bases outside the gene matches.

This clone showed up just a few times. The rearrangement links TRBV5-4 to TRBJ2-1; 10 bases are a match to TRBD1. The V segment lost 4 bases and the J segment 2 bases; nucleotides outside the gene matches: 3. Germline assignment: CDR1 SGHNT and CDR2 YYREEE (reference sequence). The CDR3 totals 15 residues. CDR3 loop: CASSPDRGAYNEQFF. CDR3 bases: TGTGCCAGCAGCCCGGACAGGGGGGCCTACAATGAGCAGTTCTTC. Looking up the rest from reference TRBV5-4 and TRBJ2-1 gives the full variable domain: ETGVTQSPTHLIKTRGQQVTLRCSSQSGHNTVSWYQQALGQGPQFIFQYYREEENGRGNFPPRFSGLQFPNYSSELNVNALELDDSALYLCASSPDRGAYNEQFFGPGTRLTVL.

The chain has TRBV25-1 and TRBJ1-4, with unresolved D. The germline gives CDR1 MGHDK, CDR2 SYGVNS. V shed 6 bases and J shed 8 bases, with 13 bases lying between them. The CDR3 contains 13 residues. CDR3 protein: CASRQVLGEKLFF. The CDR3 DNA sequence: TGTGCCAGCAGGCAGGTCCTGGGCGAAAAACTGTTTTTT.

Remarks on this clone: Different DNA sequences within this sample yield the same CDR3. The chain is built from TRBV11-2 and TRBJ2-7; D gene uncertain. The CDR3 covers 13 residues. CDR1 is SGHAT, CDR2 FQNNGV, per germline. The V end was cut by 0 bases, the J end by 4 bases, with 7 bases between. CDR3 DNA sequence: TGTGCCAGCAGCTTAGACAGGTATTACGAGCAGTACTTC. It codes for CASSLDRYYEQYF.

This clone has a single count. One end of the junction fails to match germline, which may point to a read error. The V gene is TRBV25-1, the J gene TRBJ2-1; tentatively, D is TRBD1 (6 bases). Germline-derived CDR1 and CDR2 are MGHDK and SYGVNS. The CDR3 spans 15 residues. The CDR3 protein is CASSDPGGSYNERFF. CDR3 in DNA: TGTGCCAGCAGTGACCCTGGGGGCTCCTACAATGAGCGGTTCTTC.

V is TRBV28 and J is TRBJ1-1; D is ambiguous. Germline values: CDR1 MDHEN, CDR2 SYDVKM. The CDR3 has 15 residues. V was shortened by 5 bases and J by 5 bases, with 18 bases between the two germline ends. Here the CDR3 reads CASSAPGDALTEAFF. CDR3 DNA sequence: TGTGCCAGCAGTGCCCCGGGAGACGCGTTGACTGAAGCTTTCTTT.

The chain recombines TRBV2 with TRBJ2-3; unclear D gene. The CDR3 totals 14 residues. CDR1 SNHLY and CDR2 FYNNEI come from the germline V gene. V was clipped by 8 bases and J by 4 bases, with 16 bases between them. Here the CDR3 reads CASQVRPAPDTQYF. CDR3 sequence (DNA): TGTGCCAGCCAGGTAAGGCCGGCTCCAGATACGCAGTATTTT.

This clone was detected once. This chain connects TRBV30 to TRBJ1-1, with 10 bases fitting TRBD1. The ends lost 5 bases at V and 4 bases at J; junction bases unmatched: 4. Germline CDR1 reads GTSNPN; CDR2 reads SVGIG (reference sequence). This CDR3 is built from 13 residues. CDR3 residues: CAWDRGLGTEAFF. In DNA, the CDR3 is TGTGCCTGGGACAGGGGGCTCGGCACTGAAGCTTTCTTT.

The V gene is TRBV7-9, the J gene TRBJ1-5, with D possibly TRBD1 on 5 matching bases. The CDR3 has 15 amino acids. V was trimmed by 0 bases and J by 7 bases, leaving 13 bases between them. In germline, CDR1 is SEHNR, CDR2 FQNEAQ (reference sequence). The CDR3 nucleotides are TGTGCCAGCAGCTTAGCGCAAGGGGAAAGGCAGCCCCAGCATTTT. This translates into CASSLAQGERQPQHF.

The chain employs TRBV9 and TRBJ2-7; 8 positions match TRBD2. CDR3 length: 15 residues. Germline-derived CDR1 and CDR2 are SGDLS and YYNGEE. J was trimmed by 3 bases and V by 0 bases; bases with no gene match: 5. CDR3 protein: CASSVATSGNYEQYF. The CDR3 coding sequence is TGTGCCAGCAGCGTAGCTACTAGCGGAAACTACGAGCAGTACTTC.

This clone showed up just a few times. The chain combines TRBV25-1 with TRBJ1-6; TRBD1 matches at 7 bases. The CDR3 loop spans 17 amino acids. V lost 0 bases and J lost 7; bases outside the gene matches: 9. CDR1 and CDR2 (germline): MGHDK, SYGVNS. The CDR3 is CASSEYIRAGGNSPLHF. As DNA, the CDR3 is TGTGCCAGCAGTGAATATATTCGGGCAGGGGGAAATTCACCCCTCCACTTT.

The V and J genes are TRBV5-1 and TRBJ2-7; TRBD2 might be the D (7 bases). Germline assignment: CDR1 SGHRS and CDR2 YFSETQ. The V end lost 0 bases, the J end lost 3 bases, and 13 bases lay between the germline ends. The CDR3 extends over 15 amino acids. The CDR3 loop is CASSLDAGAFYEQYF. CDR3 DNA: TGCGCCAGCAGCTTGGACGCGGGGGCCTTCTACGAGCAGTACTTC.

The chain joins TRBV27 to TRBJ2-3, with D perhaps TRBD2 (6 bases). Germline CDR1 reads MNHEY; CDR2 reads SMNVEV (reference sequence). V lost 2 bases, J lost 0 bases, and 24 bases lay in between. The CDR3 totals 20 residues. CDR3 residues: CASSLRLASQGGISTDTQYF. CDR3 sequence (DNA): TGTGCCAGCAGTTTACGCCTAGCGAGCCAGGGCGGTATAAGCACAGATACGCAGTATTTT.

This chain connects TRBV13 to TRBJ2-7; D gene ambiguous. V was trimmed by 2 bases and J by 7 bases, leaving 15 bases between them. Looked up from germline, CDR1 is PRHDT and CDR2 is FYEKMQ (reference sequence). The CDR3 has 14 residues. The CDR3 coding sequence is TGTGCCAGCAGCTTATCGCCCTCTCCCAGGGAGCAGTACTTC. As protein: CASSLSPSPREQYF.

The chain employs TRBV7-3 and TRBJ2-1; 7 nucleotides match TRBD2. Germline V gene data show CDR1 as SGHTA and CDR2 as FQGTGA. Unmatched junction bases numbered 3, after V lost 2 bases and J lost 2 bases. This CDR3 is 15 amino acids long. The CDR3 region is CASSLGGGTYNEQFF. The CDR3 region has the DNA TGTGCCAGCAGCTTAGGCGGGGGTACCTACAATGAGCAGTTCTTC.

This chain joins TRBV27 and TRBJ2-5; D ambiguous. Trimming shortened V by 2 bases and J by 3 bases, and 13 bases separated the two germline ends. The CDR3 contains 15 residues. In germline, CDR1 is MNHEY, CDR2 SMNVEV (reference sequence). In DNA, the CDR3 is TGTGCCAGCAGTTTACATGGGCCGAAGAAAGAGACCCAGTACTTC. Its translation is CASSLHGPKKETQYF.

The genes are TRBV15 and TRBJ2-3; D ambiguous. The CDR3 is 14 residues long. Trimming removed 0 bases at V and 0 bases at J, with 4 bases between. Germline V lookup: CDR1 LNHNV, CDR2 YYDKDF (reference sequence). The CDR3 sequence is CATSRDLSTDTQYF. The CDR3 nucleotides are TGTGCCACCAGCAGAGACCTAAGCACAGATACGCAGTATTTT.

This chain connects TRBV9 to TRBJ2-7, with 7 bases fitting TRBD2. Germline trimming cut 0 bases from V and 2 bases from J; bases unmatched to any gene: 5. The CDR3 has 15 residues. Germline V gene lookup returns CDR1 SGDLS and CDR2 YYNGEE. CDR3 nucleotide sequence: TGTGCCAGCAGCGTAGGACCTAGCGGACCCTACGAGCAGTACTTC. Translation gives CASSVGPSGPYEQYF.

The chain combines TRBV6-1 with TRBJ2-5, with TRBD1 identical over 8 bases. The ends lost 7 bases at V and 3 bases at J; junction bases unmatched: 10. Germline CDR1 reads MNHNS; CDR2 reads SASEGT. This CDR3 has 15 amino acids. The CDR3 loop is CASKEPRTGKETQYF. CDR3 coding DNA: TGTGCCAGCAAGGAGCCCAGGACAGGGAAAGAGACCCAGTACTTC.

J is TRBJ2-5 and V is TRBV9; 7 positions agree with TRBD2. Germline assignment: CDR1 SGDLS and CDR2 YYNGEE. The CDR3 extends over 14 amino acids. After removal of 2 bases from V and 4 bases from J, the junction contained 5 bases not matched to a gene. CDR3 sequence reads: CASSVGPGGETQYF. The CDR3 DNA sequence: TGTGCCAGCAGCGTGGGGCCGGGGGGAGAGACCCAGTACTTC.

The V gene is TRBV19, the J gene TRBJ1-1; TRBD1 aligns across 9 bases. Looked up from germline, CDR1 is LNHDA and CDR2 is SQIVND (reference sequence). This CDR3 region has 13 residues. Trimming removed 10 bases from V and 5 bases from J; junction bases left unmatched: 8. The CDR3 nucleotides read TGTGCCATTACAGGGGGCGCTTATACTGAAGCTTTCTTT. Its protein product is CAITGGAYTEAFF.

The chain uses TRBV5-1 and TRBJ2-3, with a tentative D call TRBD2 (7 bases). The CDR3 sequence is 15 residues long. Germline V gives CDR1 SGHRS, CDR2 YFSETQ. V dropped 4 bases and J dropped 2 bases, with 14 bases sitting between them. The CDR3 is CASSPRGGDTDTQYF. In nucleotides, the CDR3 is TGCGCCAGCAGCCCCCGAGGGGGGGACACAGATACGCAGTATTTT.

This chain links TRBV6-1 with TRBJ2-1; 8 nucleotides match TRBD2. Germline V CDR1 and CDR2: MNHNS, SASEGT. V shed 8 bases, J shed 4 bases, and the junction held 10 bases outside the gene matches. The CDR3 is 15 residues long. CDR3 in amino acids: CASRHAGGLYNEQFF. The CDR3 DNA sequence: TGTGCCAGCCGGCATGCGGGGGGACTTTACAATGAGCAGTTCTTC.

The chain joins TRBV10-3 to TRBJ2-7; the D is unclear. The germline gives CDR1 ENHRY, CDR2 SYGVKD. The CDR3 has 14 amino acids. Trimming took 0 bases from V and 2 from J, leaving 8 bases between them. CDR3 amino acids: CAISESGSTYEQYF. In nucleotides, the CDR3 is TGTGCCATCAGTGAGTCGGGCAGTACCTACGAGCAGTACTTC.

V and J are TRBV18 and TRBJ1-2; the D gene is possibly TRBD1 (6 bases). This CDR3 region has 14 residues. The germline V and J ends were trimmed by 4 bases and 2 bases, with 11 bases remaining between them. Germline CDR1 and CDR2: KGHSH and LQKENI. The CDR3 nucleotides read TGTGCCAGCTCACTGCAGGGACAAAACTATGGCTACACCTTC. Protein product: CASSLQGQNYGYTF.